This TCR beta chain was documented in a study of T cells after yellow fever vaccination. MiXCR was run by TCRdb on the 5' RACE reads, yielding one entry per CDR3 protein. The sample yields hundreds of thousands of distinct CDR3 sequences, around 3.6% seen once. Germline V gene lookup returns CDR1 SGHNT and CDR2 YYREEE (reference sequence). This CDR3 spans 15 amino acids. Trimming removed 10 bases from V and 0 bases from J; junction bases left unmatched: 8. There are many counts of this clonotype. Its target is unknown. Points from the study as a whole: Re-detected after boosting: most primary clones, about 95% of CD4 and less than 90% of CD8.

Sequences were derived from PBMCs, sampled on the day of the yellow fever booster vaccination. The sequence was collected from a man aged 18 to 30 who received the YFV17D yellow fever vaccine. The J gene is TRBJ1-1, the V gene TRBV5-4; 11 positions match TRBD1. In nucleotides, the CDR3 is TGTGCCGCAGGGGACAGGGGGATGGTGAACACTGAAGCTTTCTTT. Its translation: CAAGDRGMVNTEAFF.